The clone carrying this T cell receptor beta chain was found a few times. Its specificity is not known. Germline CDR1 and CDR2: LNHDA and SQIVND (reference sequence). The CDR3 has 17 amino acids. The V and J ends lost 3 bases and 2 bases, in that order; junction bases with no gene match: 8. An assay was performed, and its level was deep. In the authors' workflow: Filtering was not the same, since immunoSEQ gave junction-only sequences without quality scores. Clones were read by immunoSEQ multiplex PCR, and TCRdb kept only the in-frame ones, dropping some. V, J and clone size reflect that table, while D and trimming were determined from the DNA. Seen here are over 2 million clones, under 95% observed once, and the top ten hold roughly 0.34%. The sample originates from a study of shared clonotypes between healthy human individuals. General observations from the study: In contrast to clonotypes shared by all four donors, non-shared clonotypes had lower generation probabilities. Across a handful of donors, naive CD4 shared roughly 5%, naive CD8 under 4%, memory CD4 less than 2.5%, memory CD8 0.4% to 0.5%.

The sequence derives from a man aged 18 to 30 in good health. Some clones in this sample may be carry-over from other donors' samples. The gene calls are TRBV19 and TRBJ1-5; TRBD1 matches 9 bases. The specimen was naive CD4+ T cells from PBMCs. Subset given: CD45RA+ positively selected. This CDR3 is CASSMDRGGHGNQPQHF. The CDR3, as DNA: TGTGCCAGTAGTATGGACAGGGGAGGTCATGGCAATCAGCCCCAGCATTTT. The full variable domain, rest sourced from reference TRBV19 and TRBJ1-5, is DGGITQSPKYLFRKEGQNVTLSCEQNLNHDAMYWYRQDPGQGLRLIYYSQIVNDFQKGDIAEGYSVSREKKESFPLTVTSAQKNPTAFYLCASSMDRGGHGNQPQHFGDGTRLSIL.